This is a list of T cell receptor beta chains from one sample in a study of chemoradiotherapy in HPV16-positive cancers. Using immunoSEQ multiplex PCR, the repertoire was profiled, and TCRdb retains in-frame clones only, with some absent. The table has some 17,000 clones, about 90% seen once. The material was blood, obtained from a patient who underwent chemoradiotherapy. These receptor sequences come from a human donor with HPV-associated anogenital cancer. The CDR3 runs from the conserved cysteine through the conserved F or W. D genes are given only for firm matches. Clone sizes are given selectively: once, few, many, or a class where the clone is expanded.

clone size,D gene,J gene,V gene,CDR3 protein,CDR3 DNA
.,.,TRBJ1-5,TRBV6-1,CASSEVWASNQPQHF,TGTGCCAGCAGTGAAGTCTGGGCCTCCAATCAGCCCCAGCATTTT
.,.,TRBJ2-2,TRBV6-5,CASSYEGPHTGELFF,TGTGCCAGCAGTTACGAGGGACCCCACACCGGGGAGCTGTTTTTT
.,TRBD2,TRBJ2-2,TRBV2,CASSGLGLAGTTPNTGELFF,TGTGCCAGCAGTGGACTAGGACTAGCGGGGACCACCCCGAACACCGGGGAGCTGTTTTTT
.,TRBD1,TRBJ2-3,TRBV19,CASSIQGADTQYF,TGTGCCAGTAGTATACAGGGGGCAGATACGCAGTATTTT
.,TRBD1,TRBJ1-4,TRBV5-1,CASSWDRVSTNEKLFF,TGCGCCAGCAGCTGGGACAGGGTGTCAACTAATGAAAAACTGTTTTTT
.,.,TRBJ1-3,TRBV19,CASSGGFSGNTIYF,TGTGCCAGTAGTGGGGGATTCTCTGGAAACACCATATATTTT
.,.,TRBJ2-6,TRBV30,CAWSPGRTGANVLTF,TGTGCCTGGAGTCCAGGGAGGACTGGGGCCAACGTCCTGACTTTC
.,.,TRBJ1-6,TRBV27,CASSFNGIDNSPLHF,TGTGCCAGCAGTTTCAACGGTATCGATAATTCACCCCTCCACTTT
.,.,TRBJ2-1,TRBV19,CASSIVGGVDNEQFF,TGTGCCAGTAGTATAGTGGGGGGCGTCGACAATGAGCAGTTCTTC
.,.,TRBJ1-1,TRBV5-6,CASSLEIRRDTEAFF,TGTGCCAGCAGCTTGGAGATCCGAAGGGACACTGAAGCTTTCTTT
.,.,TRBJ2-5,TRBV27,CASSFSGDWQETQYF,TGTGCCAGCAGTTTCTCTGGAGATTGGCAAGAGACCCAGTACTTC
.,.,TRBJ1-2,TRBV7-3,CASSQGGSYGYTF,TGTGCCAGCAGCCAAGGGGGGAGCTATGGCTACACCTTC
.,.,TRBJ1-3,TRBV11-2,CASSSFHRTPKTGNTIYF,TGTGCCAGCAGCTCTTTTCACCGGACACCCAAGACTGGAAACACCATATATTTT
.,TRBD2,TRBJ2-7,TRBV11-2,CASRSLAGVYEQYF,TGTGCCAGCAGATCACTAGCGGGAGTCTACGAGCAGTACTTC
.,.,TRBJ1-4,TRBV6-5,CASSRGWANEKLFF,TGTGCCAGCAGTCGGGGATGGGCTAATGAAAAACTGTTTTTT
.,.,TRBJ1-5,TRBV21-1,CASSKDGGRHQPQHF,TGTGCCAGCAGCAAAGATGGGGGGCGTCACCAGCCCCAGCATTTT
.,.,TRBJ1-1,TRBV27,CASSLTVNTEAFF,TGTGCCAGCAGTCTGACGGTGAACACTGAAGCTTTCTTT
.,.,TRBJ1-1,TRBV6-5,CASSYSVDTEAFF,TGTGCCAGCAGTTACTCGGTCGACACTGAAGCTTTCTTT
.,TRBD2,TRBJ2-7,TRBV29-1,CSAKGGLAGESYEQYF,TGCAGCGCAAAGGGGGGACTAGCGGGAGAATCCTACGAGCAGTACTTC
.,.,TRBJ1-1,TRBV7-2,CASSMDRLVAFF,TGTGCCAGCAGCATGGACCGTTTGGTAGCTTTCTTT
.,TRBD2,TRBJ2-6,TRBV7-8,CASSRTELAGDSGANVLTF,TGTGCCAGCAGCAGAACCGAGCTAGCGGGGGACTCTGGGGCCAACGTCCTGACTTTC
once,TRBD1,TRBJ2-5,TRBV7-9,CASSLAYSGGKEKTQYF,TGTGCCAGCAGCTTAGCTTATTCAGGGGGCAAGGAGAAGACCCAGTACTTC